Below, 9 T cell receptor beta chains from the same sample are listed, as sequenced in a study of regulatory T cells in long-lasting Graves disease. Construction of the TCR beta libraries employed iRepertoire HTBI primers in conjunction with Arm-PCR of CDR3 regions. TCRdb redid the calling of the multiplex PCR reads with MiXCR, one entry per CDR3 protein. Among about 420,000 distinct CDR3 sequences listed, roughly 15% were seen once. Time point meaning: newly diagnosed GD, antithyroid drugs for less than 3 months. PBMC RNA served as the TCR library source. The data were also submitted as part of a second study, on T cells in Graves' hyperthyroidism and ophthalmopathy.

Material: peripheral blood mononuclear cells (PBMCs), obtained at new diagnosis, from a patient treated with antithyroid drugs. All receptors derive from a woman in her late teens or twenties with Graves disease.

This chain uses TRBV12-3 or TRBV12-4 with TRBJ2-1; 10 nucleotides align to TRBD2. J gave up 5 bases and V 7 bases, and 17 bases lay outside the gene matches. The CDR3 is 18 residues long. The CDR3 nucleotides read TGTGCCAGCACCGTTTGGATGCGAGCGGGAGGGCCTCACAATGAGCAGTTCTTC. It encodes CASTVWMRAGGPHNEQFF.

This clonotype has more than one count but fewer than ten. Sequence at one end of the junction differs from germline and may be a read error. This chain links TRBV6-1 with TRBJ1-2, with 8 bases that match TRBD1. The germline V gene has CDR1 MNHNS and CDR2 SASEGT. The CDR3 has 15 residues. The CDR3 sequence is CTSSDQGARSYGYTF. The CDR3 DNA reads as TGTACCAGCAGTGACCAGGGGGCGCGGAGCTATGGCTACACCTTC.

This clonotype has at least ten counts. The chain joins TRBV3-1 to TRBJ2-1; tentatively, D is TRBD2 (6 bases). Looked up from germline, CDR1 is LGHDT and CDR2 is YNNKEL (reference sequence). The CDR3 spans 14 residues. V shed 0 bases and J shed 8 bases, with 11 bases lying between them. This CDR3 is CASSQDFGGHEQFF. The CDR3, as DNA: TGTGCCAGCAGCCAAGATTTCGGAGGGCATGAGCAGTTCTTC.

In its sample, this clonotype was seen a few times. The gene calls are TRBV10-3 and TRBJ1-5; D is possibly TRBD1 (5 bases). Per the germline V gene, CDR1 is ENHRY and CDR2 is SYGVKD. V shed 4 bases and J shed 6 bases, with 13 bases lying between them. The CDR3 sequence is 14 residues long. The CDR3 nucleotides are TGTGCCATCAGTGCGCAGGGAGAAAGTCAGCCCCAGCATTTT. Amino acids: CAISAQGESQPQHF.

In its sample, this clonotype was seen a few times. The chain has TRBV10-3 and TRBJ2-3; D unresolved. This CDR3 has 14 residues. From germline, CDR1 is ENHRY and CDR2 SYGVKD. The germline V and J ends were trimmed by 2 bases and 0 bases, with 6 bases remaining between them. CDR3 DNA sequence: TGTGCCATCAGTGAGGAGTTTAGCACAGATACGCAGTATTTT. This gives the protein CAISEEFSTDTQYF.

This clonotype was seen ten or more times. The chain is built from TRBV7-2 and TRBJ2-3; D unresolved. CDR3 length equals 16 residues. V lost 1 base to trimming and J lost 2 bases, with 13 bases between them. CDR1 and CDR2 (germline): SGHTA, FQGNSA. The CDR3 DNA sequence: TGTGCCAGCAGCTTAGTTCCGGATACCATCACAGATACGCAGTATTTT. Residues: CASSLVPDTITDTQYF.

This clonotype was picked up many times. The V call is TRBV12-3 or TRBV12-4, the J call TRBJ2-3; no firm D call. CDR3 length: 16 amino acids. V shed 2 bases and J shed 5 bases, with 17 bases lying between them. The CDR3 bases are TGTGCCAGCAGTTTAAAAAAGCACCCTTGGGGAGATACGCAGTATTTT. Protein product: CASSLKKHPWGDTQYF.

The V call is TRBV9, the J call TRBJ2-3; 7 nucleotides agree with TRBD2. Trimming removed 1 base from V and 4 bases from J; junction bases left unmatched: 3. Germline lookup yields CDR1 SGDLS and CDR2 YYNGEE. This CDR3 is 14 amino acids long. The DNA of the CDR3 is TGTGCCAGCAGCGTATGGACTAGTCCAGATACGCAGTATTTT. Translation: CASSVWTSPDTQYF.

The V and J genes are TRBV12-3 or TRBV12-4 and TRBJ2-5, with TRBD2 as a possible D gene (5 bases). V was trimmed by 3 bases and J by 1 base, leaving 12 bases between them. This CDR3 has 15 amino acids. CDR3 protein: CASSFAERSQETQYF. The CDR3 nucleotides are TGTGCCAGCAGTTTTGCGGAGCGGTCCCAAGAGACCCAGTACTTC.